A single sample is the source of the 10 T cell receptor beta chains below, sequenced in a study of cytomegalovirus exposure and HLA in healthy donors. The PCR made use of 60 Vbeta and 13 Jbeta primers. Assay used: immunoSEQ multiplex PCR; TCRdb lists only in-frame clones, some missing. The repertoire holds over 150,000 clones, 70% to 75% seen once, with more than 4% in the top ten. Specimen: PBMCs. These receptors were collected from a man younger than 40 in good health and CMV-seropositive.

This clone was seen a few times. J is TRBJ1-3 and V is TRBV9; the D gene is possibly TRBD1 (6 bases). V lost 3 bases and J 4 bases, leaving 14 bases between the germline ends. Germline V lookup: CDR1 SGDLS, CDR2 YYNGEE. This CDR3 has 15 amino acids. CDR3 DNA: TGTGCCAGCAGCGAGGGACAAGGCCGCGGAAACACCATATATTTT. Translated: CASSEGQGRGNTIYF.

The V call is TRBV11-1, the J call TRBJ1-2, with D hard to call. Looked up from germline, CDR1 is SGHAT and CDR2 is FQDESV (reference sequence). With 5 bases removed from V and 0 bases from J, the gap between germline ends came to 13 bases. This CDR3 has 15 amino acids. CDR3 nucleotides: TGTGCCAGCAGCAAAGCAGGCCTTGCTAACTATGGCTACACCTTC. Translating it yields CASSKAGLANYGYTF.

The CDR3 protein is CASSPLSGNTEAFF. DNA of the CDR3: TGTGCCAGCTCACCACTGTCCGGGAACACTGAAGCTTTCTTT. The chain employs TRBV18 and TRBJ1-1; D gene uncertain. Germline lookup yields CDR1 KGHSH and CDR2 LQKENI. The CDR3 extends over 14 amino acids. V lost 1 base, J lost 1 base, and 7 bases lay in between.

This chain connects TRBV4-2 to TRBJ2-1; 12 bases match TRBD2. After removal of 0 bases from V and 12 bases from J, the junction contained 9 bases not matched to a gene. Looked up from germline, CDR1 is LGHNA and CDR2 is YNFKEQ. This CDR3 comprises 16 residues. Written as DNA, the CDR3 is TGTGCCAGCAGCCAAGAACTAGCGGGAGGATCGAGTGCGCAGTTCTTC. It specifies CASSQELAGGSSAQFF.

The chain recombines TRBV7-2 with TRBJ2-7; 10 bases are a match to TRBD1. Germline V gene data show CDR1 as SGHTA and CDR2 as FQGNSA. V shed 4 bases, J shed 4 bases, and the junction held 4 bases outside the gene matches. The CDR3 contains 14 residues. The CDR3, as DNA: TGTGCCAGCAGCTGGGGGACAGGGGTTTACGAGCAGTACTTC. This codes for CASSWGTGVYEQYF.

This clone was picked up a small number of times. This sequence joins TRBV6-4 and TRBJ1-1, with 8 bases that match TRBD1. The J segment lost 4 bases and the V segment lost 3 bases, leaving 1 base of the junction unmatched. Germline CDR1 MRHNA, CDR2 SNTAGT. The CDR3 sequence is 13 residues long. The CDR3 loop is CASSEGQGTEAFF. The CDR3 bases are TGTGCCAGCAGTGAAGGACAGGGCACTGAAGCTTTCTTT.

The CDR3 here is CASSFGTSGGAGETQYF. CDR3 in DNA: TGTGCCAGCAGCTTCGGGACTAGCGGGGGGGCCGGAGAGACCCAGTACTTC. This chain uses TRBV5-4 with TRBJ2-5, with 16 bases matching TRBD2. Germline-derived CDR1 and CDR2 are SGHNT and YYREEE (reference sequence). The CDR3 spans 17 residues. V lost 2 bases and J lost 4; bases outside the gene matches: 5.

The rearrangement joins TRBV5-4 to TRBJ1-2; a weak D match, TRBD1 (5 bases). The CDR3 extends over 13 amino acids. Germline CDR1 and CDR2: SGHNT and YYREEE (reference sequence). The V and J ends lost 7 bases and 0 bases respectively, with 10 bases between them. Written as DNA, the CDR3 is TGTGCCAGCGGTCAACAGGCTAACTATGGCTACACCTTC. It translates to CASGQQANYGYTF.

The rearrangement links TRBV9 to TRBJ2-1; maybe TRBD2 (5 bases). V was trimmed by 3 bases and J by 5 bases, leaving 6 bases between them. From germline, CDR1 is SGDLS and CDR2 YYNGEE. This CDR3 comprises 12 residues. The DNA of the CDR3 is TGTGCCAGCAGCGAGCGGAACAATGAGCAGTTCTTC. Translation gives CASSERNNEQFF.

CDR3 residues: CASSGTSNTGELFF. In nucleotides, the CDR3 is TGCGCCAGCAGCGGCACATCGAACACCGGGGAGCTGTTTTTT. This chain joins TRBV5-1 and TRBJ2-2; D is undetermined. Trimming cost V 4 bases and J 0 bases, with 7 bases left between them. The germline gives CDR1 SGHRS, CDR2 YFSETQ. This CDR3 is built from 14 residues.